This TCR beta chain comes out of a study of T-cell memory formation after mild COVID-19. This clonotype was seen only a few times. The CDR3 contains 15 residues. In germline, CDR1 is SGHTA, CDR2 FQGNSA. V lost 5 bases, J lost 9 bases, and 20 bases lay in between. TCRdb processed the 5' RACE reads anew with MiXCR; each CDR3 protein has one entry. The sample has approximately 250,000 distinct CDR3 sequences; 15% are singletons. Sequenced input: PBMCs or a T cell subset sorted from them (not recorded which). The V and J genes are TRBV7-2 and TRBJ2-1; perhaps TRBD2 as D (6 bases). The sequence derives from an adult woman who had mild COVID-19 (a few samples of this study predate the infection). Cell type and time point are not known. CDR3 coding DNA: TGTGCCAGCAGCCCCAATAGGGCAGGGAGGATTGAGCAGTTCTTC. It is translated as CASSPNRAGRIEQFF. Full variable domain (remainder filled in from reference TRBV7-2 and TRBJ2-1): GAGVSQSPSNKVTEKGKDVELRCDPISGHTALYWYRQSLGQGLEFLIYFQGNSAPDKSGLPSDRFSAERTGGSVSTLTIQRTQQEDSAVYLCASSPNRAGRIEQFFGPGTRLTVL.